Listed here are 29 T cell receptor beta chains from one sample, sequenced in a study of blood T cell repertoires in COVID-19. Here immunoSEQ multiplex PCR was the method, and the copy in TCRdb shows in-frame clones only, minus some. The sample has 100,000 to 150,000 clones, 88% seen once; the top ten hold 1.5%. The sequenced sample was peripheral blood. The receptors stem from a human donor in a cohort sampled during active COVID-19.

J is TRBJ2-7 and V is TRBV5-1; 7 bases fit TRBD2. CDR3 length: 15 residues. J gave up 4 bases and V 0 bases, and 7 bases lay outside the gene matches. The germline gives CDR1 SGHRS, CDR2 YFSETQ. The CDR3 bases are TGCGCCAGCAGCTTGGAGTTCGCTAGCGGATACGAGCAGTACTTC. This sequence encodes CASSLEFASGYEQYF.

The chain links TRBV28 to TRBJ1-5; D gene uncertain. Germline CDR1 MDHEN, CDR2 SYDVKM. The CDR3 length is 12 residues. V was pared by 10 bases and J by 5 bases, with 12 bases between. CDR3 protein: CATSLQYQPQHF. The CDR3, as DNA: TGTGCCACCTCACTCCAATATCAGCCCCAGCATTTT.

The chain has TRBV7-9 and TRBJ2-3, with 8 bases identical to TRBD1. Trimming at V came to 4 bases and at J to 0 bases, leaving 0 bases not matched to a gene. Germline lookup yields CDR1 SEHNR and CDR2 FQNEAQ (reference sequence). The CDR3 runs 14 residues. The CDR3 loop is CASSWTGSTDTQYF. The CDR3 DNA is TGTGCCAGCAGCTGGACAGGGAGCACAGATACGCAGTATTTT.

The rearrangement links TRBV7-9 to TRBJ2-3; D uncertain. The CDR3 consists of 14 residues. Germline-derived CDR1 and CDR2 are SEHNR and FQNEAQ (reference sequence). With 5 bases removed from V and 4 bases from J, the gap between germline ends came to 13 bases. The CDR3 nucleotides are TGTGCCAGCAGCCCCCATATAGCAGCAGATACGCAGTATTTT. Protein product: CASSPHIAADTQYF.

The gene calls are TRBV10-3 and TRBJ2-3; 12 nucleotides line up with TRBD2. Trimming removed 11 bases from V and 4 bases from J; junction bases left unmatched: 19. The CDR3 contains 18 residues. Germline assignment: CDR1 ENHRY and CDR2 SYGVKD. The CDR3 DNA is TGTGCCGCCGATGGGGGGGGCGGGGGACTAGCGGGCGCAGATACGCAGTATTTT. It yields the protein CAADGGGGGLAGADTQYF.

The chain employs TRBV11-2 and TRBJ2-7; D is unresolved. The germline gives CDR1 SGHAT, CDR2 FQNNGV. The CDR3 runs to 12 residues. The V gene lost 3 bases and the J gene lost 0 bases, with 3 bases spanning the gap. CDR3 DNA: TGTGCCAGCAGCTTCATCTCCTACGAGCAGTACTTC. Protein product: CASSFISYEQYF.

CDR3 coding DNA: TGTGCCAGCAGTAACCGGGACAGAGGATTCGCGAACACCGGGGAGCTGTTTTTT. Amino acid sequence: CASSNRDRGFANTGELFF. The chain is built from TRBV27 and TRBJ2-2; 7 bases are shared with TRBD1. The V segment lost 5 bases and the J segment 0 bases; nucleotides outside the gene matches: 12. CDR3 length equals 18 residues. Per the germline V gene, CDR1 is MNHEY and CDR2 is SMNVEV (reference sequence).

The chain has TRBV18 and TRBJ1-1; TRBD1 is a possible D gene (6 bases). The CDR3 spans 14 residues. Trimming pared 4 bases from V and 0 bases from J, leaving 9 bases between. The V gene's germline CDR1 is KGHSH and CDR2 LQKENI. CDR3 coding DNA: TGTGCCAGCTCACAACAGGGACTGAACACTGAAGCTTTCTTT. Translation: CASSQQGLNTEAFF. Full variable domain (rest looked up from reference TRBV18 and TRBJ1-1): NAGVMQNPRHLVRRRGQEARLRCSPMKGHSHVYWYRQLPEEGLKFMVYLQKENIIDESGMPKERFSAEFPKEGPSILRIQQVVRGDSAAYFCASSQQGLNTEAFFGQGTRLTVV.

The chain uses TRBV28 and TRBJ1-5; D gene unclear. The CDR3 consists of 15 residues. Germline CDR1 and CDR2: MDHEN and SYDVKM. Trimming pared 6 bases from V and 1 base from J, leaving 13 bases between. The CDR3 nucleotides read TGTGCCAGCAGACCTGCGGGAGAAAGCAATCAGCCCCAGCATTTT. This translates into CASRPAGESNQPQHF.

CDR3 region: CASSLDRTLYNTEAFF. The CDR3 DNA reads TGTGCCAGCTCCCTTGACAGAACCCTTTACAACACTGAAGCTTTCTTT. The rearrangement links TRBV18 to TRBJ1-1; D perhaps matches TRBD1 (5 bases). The ends were cut back, 6 bases at V and 2 bases at J, with 19 bases in the middle. This CDR3 has 16 amino acids. Germline V gene sequence: CDR1 KGHSH, CDR2 LQKENI.

The V and J genes are TRBV5-8 and TRBJ1-5; TRBD1 matches at 9 bases. CDR3 size: 17 residues. V lost 0 bases and J lost 2; bases outside the gene matches: 6. Germline V gene lookup returns CDR1 SGHTS and CDR2 YDEGEE. The DNA for the CDR3 is TGTGCCAGCAGCTTGGAGGGGACAGGGCGTGGCAATCAGCCCCAGCATTTT. Amino acids: CASSLEGTGRGNQPQHF.

The chain has TRBV11-3 and TRBJ1-4; TRBD1 matches 10 bases. The V gene end was trimmed by 0 bases and the J gene end by 7 bases; junction bases not matched to a gene: 14. The CDR3 spans 19 residues. Germline V lookup: CDR1 SGHNT, CDR2 YENEEA. CDR3 DNA: TGTGCCAGCAGCTTAGAAGGAGGCGGGACAGGGGTTGAAAGTGAAAAACTGTTTTTT. Translated: CASSLEGGGTGVESEKLFF.

In regard to this clone: An end of the junction differs from the germline gene, which may be a read error. The rearrangement links TRBV19 to TRBJ2-5, with D tentatively TRBD2 (5 bases). This CDR3 has 15 residues. Per the germline V gene, CDR1 is LNHDA and CDR2 is SQIVND (reference sequence). The CDR3, as DNA: TGTGCCAGTAGTATGACCCAAGACGAGGGAGAGATCCAGTACTTC. Its translation is CASSMTQDEGEIQYF. The full variable domain, with the rest looked up from reference TRBV19 and TRBJ2-5, is DGGITQSPKYLFRKEGQNVTLSCEQNLNHDAMYWYRQDPGQGLRLIYYSQIVNDFQKGDIAEGYSVSREKKESFPLTVTSAQKNPTAFYLCASSMTQDEGEIQYFGPGTRLLVL.

V is TRBV7-2 and J is TRBJ2-2; TRBD2 might be the D (5 bases). CDR3 length: 15 amino acids. Germline V CDR1 and CDR2: SGHTA, FQGNSA. With 4 bases removed from V and 10 bases from J, the gap between germline ends came to 19 bases. The DNA of the CDR3 is TGTGCCAGCAGCTCCGCCCTGGGTGACTACAAGGAGCTGTTTTTT. Translating it yields CASSSALGDYKELFF.

This chain uses TRBV6-4 with TRBJ2-7, with TRBD2 matching 12 bases. Germline CDR1 and CDR2: MRHNA and SNTAGT. There are 15 residues in the CDR3. The V gene end was trimmed by 3 bases and the J gene end by 3 bases; junction bases not matched to a gene: 3. DNA of the CDR3: TGTGCCAGCAGTGATGCTAGCGGGGGGGTCTACGAGCAGTACTTC. Translating gives CASSDASGGVYEQYF.

The chain uses TRBV5-1 and TRBJ1-2; TRBD1 might be the D (5 bases). CDR3 length: 12 residues. Germline V gene lookup returns CDR1 SGHRS and CDR2 YFSETQ. Trimming left V 4 bases short and J 6 bases short, with 10 bases between. CDR3 nucleotides: TGCGCCAGCAGCCCGGGGGGTGATGGCTACACCTTC. Its protein is CASSPGGDGYTF.

The V gene is TRBV9, the J gene TRBJ2-3, with 11 bases lining up with TRBD1. This CDR3 spans 13 amino acids. The J segment lost 8 bases and the V segment lost 3 bases, leaving 2 bases of the junction unmatched. In germline, CDR1 is SGDLS, CDR2 YYNGEE. The CDR3 DNA is TGTGCCAGCAGCGGGACAGGGGGCCCTACGCAGTATTTT. This encodes CASSGTGGPTQYF.

The rearrangement links TRBV7-9 to TRBJ2-2; D possibly corresponds to TRBD1 (6 bases). The CDR3 has 16 amino acids. With 6 bases removed from V and 0 bases from J, the gap between germline ends came to 14 bases. Per the germline V gene, CDR1 is SEHNR and CDR2 is FQNEAQ (reference sequence). The CDR3 region is CASRSQGFPNTGELFF. Written as DNA, the CDR3 is TGTGCCAGCAGGAGCCAGGGGTTCCCGAACACCGGGGAGCTGTTTTTT. The full variable domain, its missing parts supplied by reference TRBV7-9 and TRBJ2-2, is DTGVSQNPRHKITKRGQNVTFRCDPISEHNRLYWYRQTLGQGPEFLTYFQNEAQLEKSRLLSDRFSAERPKGSFSTLEIQRTEQGDSAMYLCASRSQGFPNTGELFFGEGSRLTVL.

The genes are TRBV5-1 and TRBJ2-7; 10 positions match TRBD1. V lost 3 bases and J lost 5; bases outside the gene matches: 5. This CDR3 has 14 amino acids. CDR1 SGHRS and CDR2 YFSETQ come from the germline V gene. The CDR3 DNA follows: TGCGCCAGCAGCTCACAGACAGGGGGCAACGAGCAGTACTTC. Amino acid sequence: CASSSQTGGNEQYF.

J is TRBJ1-3 and V is TRBV5-1; 7 bases align to TRBD1. J was trimmed by 2 bases and V by 4 bases; bases with no gene match: 3. Germline CDR1 and CDR2: SGHRS and YFSETQ. The CDR3 extends over 14 amino acids. The CDR3 loop is CASSGGQPGNTIYF. The CDR3 bases are TGCGCCAGCAGCGGGGGACAGCCTGGAAACACCATATATTTT. The whole variable domain, filled in from reference TRBV5-1 and TRBJ1-3, reads KAGVTQTPRYLIKTRGQQVTLSCSPISGHRSVSWYQQTPGQGLQFLFEYFSETQRNKGNFPGRFSGRQFSNSRSEMNVSTLELGDSALYLCASSGGQPGNTIYFGEGSWLTVV.

The chain is built from TRBV12-3 or TRBV12-4 and TRBJ1-1, with a possible D match to TRBD1 (6 bases). The V end lost 7 bases, the J end lost 2 bases, and 11 bases lay between the germline ends. The CDR3 contains 13 residues. The CDR3 loop reads CASILGGNTEAFF. CDR3 in DNA: TGTGCCAGCATCTTAGGGGGAAACACTGAAGCTTTCTTT.

CDR3 bases: TGTGCCTGGAGTTCAGGGTCAGCCTCTGGAAACACCATATATTTT. Encoded protein: CAWSSGSASGNTIYF. This chain links TRBV30 with TRBJ1-3, with D possibly TRBD1 on 5 matching bases. Germline V gives CDR1 GTSNPN, CDR2 SVGIG (reference sequence). This CDR3 region has 15 residues. V lost 2 bases, J lost 0 bases, and 11 bases lay in between.

The chain combines TRBV5-1 with TRBJ2-2; D unclear. V was pared by 2 bases and J by 4 bases, with 9 bases between. The germline gives CDR1 SGHRS, CDR2 YFSETQ. The CDR3 extends over 14 amino acids. CDR3 in DNA: TGCGCCAGCAGCTTTTACGGTACCACCGGGGAGCTGTTTTTT. Translation: CASSFYGTTGELFF.

V and J are TRBV19 and TRBJ2-4; the D gene is possibly TRBD2 (6 bases). Trimming removed 6 bases from V and 8 bases from J, with 14 bases in between. The CDR3 spans 13 residues. Germline loops: CDR1 LNHDA, CDR2 SQIVND (reference sequence). The DNA of the CDR3 is TGTGCCAGTAGCCCCAGGAGGGGTTACATTCAGTACTTC. As protein: CASSPRRGYIQYF.

The chain couples TRBV30 to TRBJ2-7; TRBD1 matches 10 bases. V lost 1 base to trimming and J lost 0 bases; unmatched junction nucleotides: 3. The CDR3 is 15 amino acids. Per germline, CDR1 GTSNPN and CDR2 SVGIG (reference sequence). The CDR3 here is CAWSGGTGDSYEQYF. The CDR3 region has the DNA TGTGCCTGGAGTGGAGGGACAGGGGACTCCTACGAGCAGTACTTC.

The V call is TRBV6-5, the J call TRBJ2-5; D is undetermined. Trimming removed 0 bases from V and 4 bases from J, with 6 bases in between. This CDR3 region has 13 residues. Germline loops: CDR1 MNHEY, CDR2 SVGAGI. CDR3 in DNA: TGTGCCAGCAGTTACTCCGTTAGAGAGACCCAGTACTTC. This encodes CASSYSVRETQYF.

The gene calls are TRBV5-8 and TRBJ2-1, with 10 bases aligning to TRBD2. V lost 6 bases to trimming and J lost 7 bases; unmatched junction nucleotides: 10. The CDR3 extends over 15 amino acids. Looked up from germline, CDR1 is SGHTS and CDR2 is YDEGEE. DNA for the CDR3: TGTGCCAGCATCGAGCGGGGGGGCAGGGGGAATGAGCAGTTCTTC. Encoded protein: CASIERGGRGNEQFF.

This clone has a single count. DNA of the CDR3: TGTGCCAGCCTAAGAGACCCGGGACAGGTCATTTCACCCCTCCACTTT. Translation: CASLRDPGQVISPLHF. This sequence joins TRBV2 and TRBJ1-6; TRBD1 matches at 8 bases. The CDR3 loop spans 16 amino acids. V was pared by 8 bases and J by 9 bases, with 15 bases of the junction left unmatched. The germline gives CDR1 SNHLY, CDR2 FYNNEI.

This sequence joins TRBV6-5 and TRBJ1-2; 10 bases map to TRBD1. The CDR3 is made up of 14 amino acids. Germline lookup yields CDR1 MNHEY and CDR2 SVGAGI. V trimming: 4 bases; J trimming: 3 bases; junction bases outside the gene matches: 2. As DNA, the CDR3 is TGTGCCAGCAGTTGGGACAGGGGTGACTATGGCTACACCTTC. Its protein product is CASSWDRGDYGYTF.